This entry lists 11 T cell receptor beta chains sequenced from one sample in a study of blood T cell repertoires in COVID-19. Measured with immunoSEQ multiplex PCR; TCRdb has only the in-frame clones, and not every one. The table lists 300,000 or so clones, 87% of them singletons. The sample consisted of PBMCs or T cells enriched from blood (not recorded which). The receptors here all came from a woman aged 25 to 39 who had recovered from COVID-19.

This clone was observed once. CDR3 nucleotides: TGTGCCAGCAGCTTTAATAGCGGGGGGGCCCACACCGGGGAGCTGTTTTTT. This translates into CASSFNSGGAHTGELFF. The chain links TRBV9 to TRBJ2-2; 11 nucleotides line up with TRBD2. Looked up from germline, CDR1 is SGDLS and CDR2 is YYNGEE. Trimming removed 4 bases from V and 3 bases from J; junction bases left unmatched: 8. The CDR3 consists of 17 residues.

The chain links TRBV27 to TRBJ2-7, with D perhaps matching TRBD1 (6 bases). The CDR3 loop spans 15 amino acids. V lost 3 bases and J 0 bases, leaving 12 bases between the germline ends. CDR1 and CDR2 (germline): MNHEY, SMNVEV (reference sequence). The CDR3: CASSFDRLPSYEQYF. In nucleotides, the CDR3 is TGTGCCAGCAGTTTTGACAGGTTACCCTCCTACGAGCAGTACTTC.

The rearrangement links TRBV19 to TRBJ1-2; 9 bases map to TRBD1. The CDR3 totals 14 residues. Per germline, CDR1 LNHDA and CDR2 SQIVND (reference sequence). After removal of 3 bases from V and 7 bases from J, the junction contained 6 bases not matched to a gene. The CDR3 DNA follows: TGTGCCAGTAGTATCCCGGACAGGGGACTTGGCTACACCTTC. The encoded protein is CASSIPDRGLGYTF.

The chain links TRBV7-2 to TRBJ2-3; tentatively, D is TRBD2 (5 bases). The CDR3 loop spans 14 amino acids. CDR1 SGHTA and CDR2 FQGNSA come from the germline V gene. Between the trimmed V and J ends, which lost 0 bases and 4 bases, there was a span of 8 bases. The CDR3 loop reads CASSLATTADTQYF. The DNA for the CDR3 is TGTGCCAGCAGCTTAGCGACTACCGCAGATACGCAGTATTTT.

J is TRBJ2-1 and V is TRBV29-1; 7 bases align to TRBD1. Germline V gene lookup returns CDR1 SQVTM and CDR2 ANQGSEA. J lost 0 bases, V lost 1 base, and 9 bases had no gene match. The CDR3 has 17 amino acids. The CDR3 loop reads CSVEGPPGTASYNEQFF. The CDR3, as DNA: TGCAGCGTTGAAGGGCCCCCCGGGACAGCCTCCTACAATGAGCAGTTCTTC.

This chain uses TRBV7-2 with TRBJ2-1; D call uncertain. The CDR3 has 15 amino acids. Between the trimmed V and J ends, which lost 1 base and 0 bases, there was a span of 7 bases. Germline V gene lookup returns CDR1 SGHTA and CDR2 FQGNSA. The CDR3 loop reads CASSLGTSSYNEQFF. Here the CDR3 DNA reads TGTGCCAGCAGCTTAGGTACGAGCTCCTACAATGAGCAGTTCTTC.

The rearrangement links TRBV6-5 to TRBJ2-1, with a possible D match to TRBD1 (5 bases). Germline loops: CDR1 MNHEY, CDR2 SVGAGI. Trimming removed 6 bases from V and 1 base from J, with 13 bases in between. This CDR3 contains 15 residues. The CDR3 nucleotides read TGTGCCAGCAGCCCGCCAGGGCGATCCTACAATGAGCAGTTCTTC. It codes for CASSPPGRSYNEQFF.

This chain links TRBV10-3 with TRBJ1-1, with D perhaps matching TRBD1 (6 bases). The CDR3 loop spans 13 amino acids. Per the germline V gene, CDR1 is ENHRY and CDR2 is SYGVKD. V gave up 7 bases and J gave up 0 bases, with 9 bases separating them. CDR3: CAINDRMNTEAFF. In DNA, the CDR3 is TGTGCCATCAACGACAGGATGAACACTGAAGCTTTCTTT.

The CDR3 DNA follows: TGTGCCAGCAGTTACGGTATACAGAACTATGGCTACACCTTC. It yields the protein CASSYGIQNYGYTF. The chain joins TRBV6-5 to TRBJ1-2; D unclear. Between the trimmed V and J ends, which lost 2 bases and 2 bases, there was a span of 9 bases. The CDR3 has 14 residues. From germline, CDR1 is MNHEY and CDR2 SVGAGI.

The chain joins TRBV7-8 to TRBJ1-5; 8 nucleotides align to TRBD1. Germline-derived CDR1 and CDR2 are SGHVS and FQNEAQ. The ends lost 5 bases at V and 2 bases at J; junction bases unmatched: 14. CDR3 length: 18 amino acids. The chain's CDR3 is CASSVESRGRAGNQPQHF. As DNA, the CDR3 is TGTGCCAGCAGCGTAGAAAGCAGGGGGCGCGCGGGCAATCAGCCCCAGCATTTT.

This chain joins TRBV5-1 and TRBJ2-7; possible D gene TRBD2, 5 bases. The CDR3 sequence is 14 residues long. CDR1 SGHRS and CDR2 YFSETQ come from the germline V gene. The V end lost 2 bases, the J end lost 5 bases, and 14 bases lay between the germline ends. The CDR3 region is CASSLVSGSDEQYF. The CDR3 DNA reads TGCGCCAGCAGCTTAGTGAGCGGATCTGACGAGCAGTACTTC.